The rows below give T cell receptor beta chains drawn from one sample of a study of CD8 T cells in ankylosing spondylitis. TCRdb used MiXCR to reprocess the 5' RACE reads, holding one entry per CDR3 protein. The sample contains 200,000 to 300,000 distinct CDR3 sequences, roughly a tenth of which appear only once. The sample was blood, either unsorted or a sorted T cell fraction (not recorded which). These receptors were obtained from a male donor with ankylosing spondylitis or in good health (not recorded which). CDR3s include the opening cysteine and the closing phenylalanine or tryptophan. D genes are given only for firm matches. The listing skips clone size in some rows; elsewhere it reads once, few, many or a size class.

D gene,clone size,J gene,V gene,CDR3 protein,CDR3 DNA
TRBD1,many,TRBJ2-7,TRBV5-1,CASSLGPGTDPSYEQYF,TGCGCCAGCAGCTTGGGTCCCGGGACAGATCCTTCCTACGAGCAGTACTTC
.,many,TRBJ1-4,TRBV30,CACGDQKDEKLFF,TGTGCCTGCGGGGACCAAAAGGATGAAAAACTGTTTTTT
.,.,TRBJ1-2,TRBV30,CAWSGSLVNYGYTF,TGTGCCTGGTCCGGGTCCTTAGTTAACTATGGCTACACCTTC
.,few,TRBJ1-1,TRBV12-3/TRBV12-4,CASSLTGGEAFF,TGTGCCAGCAGTTTAACGGGAGGAGAAGCTTTCTTT
TRBD1,many,TRBJ2-7,TRBV5-1,CASSLGGTAFDEQYF,TGCGCCAGCAGCTTGGGAGGGACAGCCTTTGACGAGCAGTACTTC
.,.,TRBJ1-5,TRBV4-1,CASSQDQGEEPQHF,TGCGCCAGCAGCCAAGACCAGGGAGAGGAGCCCCAGCATTTT
TRBD2,many,TRBJ2-3,TRBV5-4,CASSPGTNPGDTQYF,TGTGCCAGCAGCCCTGGGACTAACCCTGGGGATACGCAGTATTTT
.,many,TRBJ2-2,TRBV27,CASSLARVRSPTGELFF,TGTGCCAGCAGTTTGGCTCGGGTTAGGTCTCCCACCGGGGAGCTGTTTTTT
TRBD1,.,TRBJ2-1,TRBV29-1,CSVEETGGSYNEQFF,TGCAGCGTTGAAGAGACAGGGGGGTCCTACAATGAGCAGTTCTTC
TRBD1,many,TRBJ2-7,TRBV27,CAFNSPGQMTYEQYF,TGTGCCTTCAATTCGCCGGGACAGATGACCTACGAGCAGTACTTC
TRBD1,few,TRBJ2-5,TRBV7-2,CASSSDRGGVTQYF,TGTGCCAGCAGCTCGGACAGGGGAGGCGTGACCCAGTACTTC
TRBD1,many,TRBJ2-1,TRBV20-1,CSARPGQGPYNEQFF,TGCAGTGCTAGACCGGGACAGGGACCCTACAATGAGCAGTTCTTC
.,many,TRBJ1-4,TRBV20-1,CSATSGSGEKLFF,TGCAGTGCTACCTCAGGGTCGGGCGAAAAACTGTTTTTT
.,many,TRBJ2-7,TRBV12-3/TRBV12-4,CASSLGGTAEQYF,TGTGCCAGCAGTTTGGGAGGGACAGCCGAGCAGTACTTC
.,many,TRBJ2-3,TRBV14,CASSQDRRGTDTQYF,TGTGCCAGCAGCCAAGACAGGAGAGGAACAGATACGCAGTATTTT
.,many,TRBJ2-5,TRBV7-2,CASSLAWGRGQETQYF,TGTGCCAGCAGCTTAGCTTGGGGCAGGGGTCAAGAGACCCAGTACTTC
.,few,TRBJ2-2,TRBV3-1,CASSQGSSGELFF,TGTGCCAGCAGCCAGGGTTCATCCGGGGAGCTGTTTTTT
TRBD1,many,TRBJ2-1,TRBV5-1,CASSLAGQGAGNEQFF,TGCGCCAGCAGCTTGGCGGGACAGGGGGCGGGAAATGAGCAGTTCTTC
.,.,TRBJ2-5,TRBV3-1,CASSQMLQFGETQYF,TGTGCCAGCAGCCAAATGCTTCAGTTCGGGGAGACCCAGTACTTC
.,many,TRBJ2-7,TRBV12-3/TRBV12-4,CASSTRVGEQYF,TGTGCCAGCAGCACCAGGGTAGGCGAGCAGTACTTC
TRBD1,many,TRBJ2-2,TRBV4-1,CASSQPTGATGELFF,TGCGCCAGCAGCCAACCTACAGGGGCCACCGGGGAGCTGTTTTTT
.,.,TRBJ1-1,TRBV4-1,CASSPRGGEDTEAFF,TGCGCCAGCAGCCCGAGAGGCGGGGAGGACACTGAAGCTTTCTTT
.,many,TRBJ1-4,TRBV5-6,CASSRGAGDEKLFF,TGTGCCAGCAGCCGAGGGGCTGGGGATGAAAAACTGTTTTTT
.,.,TRBJ2-7,TRBV10-3,CAISESGGYGGEQYF,TGTGCCATCAGTGAGTCAGGAGGGTACGGGGGAGAGCAGTACTTC
.,.,TRBJ2-7,TRBV6-5,CASSYAQNYEQYF,TGTGCCAGCAGTTATGCGCAGAACTACGAGCAGTACTTC
.,many,TRBJ1-2,TRBV29-1,CSGPHIHYGYTF,TGCAGCGGACCACACATACACTATGGCTACACCTTC
.,.,TRBJ2-1,TRBV3-1,CAVRGSSYNEQFF,TGTGCCGTGAGGGGGAGCTCCTACAATGAGCAGTTCTTC
.,.,TRBJ1-1,TRBV11-3,CASSLEREEAFF,TGTGCCAGCAGCTTAGAGAGGGAAGAAGCTTTCTTT
TRBD1,few,TRBJ2-7,TRBV7-9,CASRPSRGPPTEQYF,TGTGCCAGCCGTCCCTCCAGGGGGCCTCCTACCGAGCAGTACTTC
.,few,TRBJ2-7,TRBV12-2,CASRLKALAGGIDEQYF,TGTGCAAGTCGCTTAAAGGCTCTAGCGGGGGGAATCGACGAGCAGTACTTC
.,.,TRBJ1-1,TRBV30,CAWSPMRLNTEAFF,TGTGCCTGGAGTCCGATGCGCCTGAACACTGAAGCTTTCTTT
TRBD1,many,TRBJ2-1,TRBV2,CASSGDREREQYNEQFF,TGTGCCAGCAGCGGCGACAGGGAGAGGGAACAGTACAATGAGCAGTTCTTC
.,many,TRBJ1-4,TRBV5-4,CASGEGADEKLFF,TGTGCCAGTGGAGAGGGTGCGGATGAAAAACTGTTTTTT
.,many,TRBJ2-7,TRBV5-1,CASSSGAYEQYF,TGCGCCAGCAGCTCAGGGGCCTACGAGCAGTACTTC
TRBD2,many,TRBJ2-7,TRBV5-1,CASSRGMGSGSGVSYEQYF,TGCGCCAGCAGCCGAGGCATGGGTAGCGGGAGTGGAGTCTCCTACGAGCAGTACTTC
.,many,TRBJ2-7,TRBV20-1,CSARPDRFSYEQYF,TGCAGTGCTAGACCCGACAGGTTCTCCTACGAGCAGTACTTC
.,many,TRBJ2-7,TRBV5-1,CASSLEPISSYEQYF,TGCGCCAGCAGCTTGGAGCCGATATCTTCCTACGAGCAGTACTTC
.,many,TRBJ1-1,TRBV3-1,CASSQEDGTAAEAFF,TGTGCCAGCAGCCAAGAGGACGGAACCGCGGCGGAAGCTTTCTTT
TRBD2,many,TRBJ2-5,TRBV5-1,CASSTGLAGGPGETQYF,TGCGCCAGCAGCACCGGACTAGCGGGGGGGCCCGGAGAGACCCAGTACTTC
.,few,TRBJ1-1,TRBV12-2,CASRFSDRGSTEAFF,TGTGCAAGTCGCTTCTCGGACAGGGGTAGCACTGAAGCTTTCTTT
TRBD1,many,TRBJ2-7,TRBV29-1,CSVAGTAYEQYF,TGCAGCGTCGCCGGGACAGCCTACGAGCAGTACTTC